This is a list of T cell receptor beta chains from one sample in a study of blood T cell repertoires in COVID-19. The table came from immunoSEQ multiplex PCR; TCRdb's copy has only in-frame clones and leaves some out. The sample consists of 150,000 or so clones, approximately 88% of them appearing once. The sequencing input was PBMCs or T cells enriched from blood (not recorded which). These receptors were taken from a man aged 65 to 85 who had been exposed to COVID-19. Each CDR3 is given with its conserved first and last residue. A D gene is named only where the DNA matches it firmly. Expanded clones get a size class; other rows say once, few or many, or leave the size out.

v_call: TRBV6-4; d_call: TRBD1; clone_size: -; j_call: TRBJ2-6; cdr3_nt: TGTGCCAGCAGTGACCGGACAGGGGGGTCCGGGGCCAACGTCCTGACTTTC; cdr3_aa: CASSDRTGGSGANVLTF
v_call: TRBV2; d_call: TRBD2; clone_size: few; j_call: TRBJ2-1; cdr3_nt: TGTGCCAGCAGTGACCTTGAGGTAGCGGGAGGGTTGGGGCAGTTCTTC; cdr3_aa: CASSDLEVAGGLGQFF
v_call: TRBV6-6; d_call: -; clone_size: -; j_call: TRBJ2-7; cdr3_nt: TGTGCCAGCAAGGAGTCCTCCTACGAGCAGTACTTC; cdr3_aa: CASKESSYEQYF
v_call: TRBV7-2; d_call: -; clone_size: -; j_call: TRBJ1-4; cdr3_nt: TGTGCCAGCAGCTCCACGTCGGGGATATCTAATGAAAAACTGTTTTTT; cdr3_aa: CASSSTSGISNEKLFF
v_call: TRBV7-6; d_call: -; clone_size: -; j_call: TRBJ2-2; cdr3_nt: TGTGCCAGCAGCCCTAGTGTAGCTCGGGGGGAGCTGTTTTTT; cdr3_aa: CASSPSVARGELFF
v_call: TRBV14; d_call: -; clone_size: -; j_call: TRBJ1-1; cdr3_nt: TGTGCCAGCAGCCAAGTAGGGGGTGGGACTGAAGCTTTCTTT; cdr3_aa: CASSQVGGGTEAFF
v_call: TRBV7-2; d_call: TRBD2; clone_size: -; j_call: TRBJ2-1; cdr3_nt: TGTGCCAGCACGCTAAGCGGGAGCCCAAACAATGAGCAGTTCTTC; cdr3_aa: CASTLSGSPNNEQFF
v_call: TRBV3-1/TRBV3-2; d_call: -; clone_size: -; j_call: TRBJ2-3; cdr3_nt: TGTGCCAGCAGCCAACTCCGGGATACGCAGTATTTT; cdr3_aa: CASSQLRDTQYF
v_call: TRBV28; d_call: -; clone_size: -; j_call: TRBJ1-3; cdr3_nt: TGTGCCAGCAGCCCCGACAGTTCTGGAAACACCATATATTTT; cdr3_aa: CASSPDSSGNTIYF
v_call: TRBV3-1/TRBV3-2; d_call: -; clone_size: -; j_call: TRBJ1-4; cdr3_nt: TGTGCCAGCAGCCACCGCGGACCCCAGCGGGAAAAACTGTTTTTT; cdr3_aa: CASSHRGPQREKLFF
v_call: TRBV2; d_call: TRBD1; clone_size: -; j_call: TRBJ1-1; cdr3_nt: TGTGCCAGCAGGGGGACAGGCTTGAACACTGAAGCTTTCTTT; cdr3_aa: CASRGTGLNTEAFF